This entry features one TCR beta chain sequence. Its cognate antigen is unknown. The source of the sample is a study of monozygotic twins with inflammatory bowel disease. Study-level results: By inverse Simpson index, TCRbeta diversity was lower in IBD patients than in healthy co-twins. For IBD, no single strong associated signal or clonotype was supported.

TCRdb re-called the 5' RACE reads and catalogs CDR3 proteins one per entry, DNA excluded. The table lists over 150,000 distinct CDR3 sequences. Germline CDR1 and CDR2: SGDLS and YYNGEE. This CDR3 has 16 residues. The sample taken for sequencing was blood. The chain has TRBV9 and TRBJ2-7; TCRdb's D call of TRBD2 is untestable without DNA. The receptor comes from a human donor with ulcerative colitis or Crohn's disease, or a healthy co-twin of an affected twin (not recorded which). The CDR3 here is CASSATGTSGSYEQYF. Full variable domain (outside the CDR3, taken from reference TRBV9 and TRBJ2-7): DSGVTQTPKHLITATGQRVTLRCSPRSGDLSVYWYQQSLDQGLQFLIQYYNGEERAKGNILERFSAQQFPDLHSELNLSSLELGDSALYFCASSATGTSGSYEQYFGPGTRLTVT.